This is a list of T cell receptor beta chains from one sample in a study of blood T cell repertoires in COVID-19. Clones were read by immunoSEQ multiplex PCR, and TCRdb kept only the in-frame ones, dropping some. Of about 39,000 clones listed, approximately 85% are singletons. Input material: peripheral blood. The source is a human donor in a cohort sampled during active COVID-19. Each CDR3 is given with its conserved first and last residue. Each record gives: CDR3 protein, CDR3 DNA, V gene, J gene, D gene, CDR3 length, clone size. A D gene is named only where the DNA matches it firmly. A row's size may be missing; if present it is once, few, many or a size class.

CAISFSGGGEQFF	TGTGCCATCAGCTTCTCAGGGGGCGGGGAGCAGTTCTTC	TRBV10-3	TRBJ2-1	TRBD1	13	NA
CASSRGQPNQPQHF	TGTGCCAGCTCCCGAGGACAACCGAATCAGCCCCAGCATTTT	TRBV18	TRBJ1-5	NA	14	few
CAWRSPGGEYQPQHF	TGTGCCTGGAGGTCCCCAGGGGGCGAATATCAGCCCCAGCATTTT	TRBV30	TRBJ1-5	TRBD1	15	NA
CASSPTWGGNEKLFF	TGTGCCAGCAGCCCGACGTGGGGAGGTAATGAAAAACTGTTTTTT	TRBV7-9	TRBJ1-4	NA	15	once
CASSVAPEVSQPQHF	TGTGCCAGCAGCGTAGCTCCTGAGGTCAGTCAGCCCCAGCATTTT	TRBV9	TRBJ1-5	NA	15	once
CASSTDAGGTEAFF	TGCGCCAGCAGCACCGACGCGGGAGGCACTGAAGCTTTCTTT	TRBV5-1	TRBJ1-1	NA	14	NA
CASSQGTGAGELFF	TGCGCCAGCAGCCAAGGGACAGGCGCCGGGGAGCTGTTTTTT	TRBV5-1	TRBJ2-2	TRBD1	14	NA
CASSTKQGTEAFF	TGTGCCAGCAGCACTAAGCAGGGCACTGAAGCTTTCTTT	TRBV7-2	TRBJ1-1	NA	13	NA
CSASDQGFDEQYF	TGCAGTGCTAGTGATCAGGGGTTCGACGAGCAGTACTTC	TRBV20-1	TRBJ2-7	NA	13	NA
CASTAGWNTEAFF	TGTGCCAGCACCGCAGGATGGAACACTGAAGCTTTCTTT	TRBV28	TRBJ1-1	NA	13	NA
CASSTAGAGQGSANNYGYTF	TGTGCCAGTAGTACCGCTGGGGCTGGACAGGGTTCTGCTAATAACTATGGCTACACCTTC	TRBV19	TRBJ1-2	TRBD1	20	NA
CAWSVEGTTGELFF	TGTGCCTGGAGTGTGGAGGGCACCACCGGGGAGCTGTTTTTT	TRBV30	TRBJ2-2	NA	14	NA